One T cell receptor beta chain is described in this entry. The specificity of this receptor is unknown. The sample holds no much larger clone one base away, and base qualities are not on file. A constant-region primer and ProtoScript II reverse transcriptase were used to reverse-transcribe TCRbeta-specific cDNA from roughly 480 ng total RNA. Three nested multiplex PCR rounds, following a slightly modified ARM-PCR procedure, were used to build the TCRbeta libraries. Each of the first two PCR rounds ran for approximately 10 cycles using multiplex TRBV1-TRBV30 forward primers together with a Cbeta reverse primer. Sample barcodes and Illumina adapters were attached in a final 25-cycle PCR using Deep VentR polymerase. Before sequencing, amplicons of 200-500 bp were gel-purified using a QIAquick gel extraction kit. An Illumina HiSeq 2500 was used to sequence the TCRbeta amplicons with 250-bp paired-end reads. Per the source publication's procedure: Trimmomatic v0.33 was used to quality-trim the reads, and FLASH v1.2.11 was used to merge paired reads so that full CDR3 sequences could be recovered. MiGEC v1.2.1b assigned V, D and J germline segments to the rearranged TCRbeta sequences. Clonotype statistics, along with Shannon-Wiener diversity indices, were calculated using VDJtools v1.0.0. Except for diversity analysis, only each sample's 250 most abundant clonotypes were used in subsequent analyses to reduce sampling bias. TCRdb reprocessed the public reads (quality trimming at Q25 with fastp, clone calling with MiXCR) and kept in-frame beta chains. Entries are consolidated by CDR3 protein sequence, retaining the most common genes and DNA. In this record, the V and J calls reflect TCRdb's handling and not the investigators' own analysis. The sample table holds fewer than 250,000 distinct CDR3 sequences, of which around 85% were seen once. Around a sixth of the sample belongs to the ten largest clones.

For CDR1 and CDR2, the germline V gene lists MDHEN and SYDVKM. The CDR3 covers 13 residues, taking in both the cysteine and the phenylalanine. Just CDR3 DNA is preserved here, 39 bases in frame from base 1. Trimming takes 4 bases from V and 4 bases from J, and the germline ends sit 10 bases apart. Total RNA and DNA were co-extracted without cell sorting from roughly 20-30 mg of bulk tissue using the AllPrep DNA/RNA mini kit. Between November 2015 and early 2016, a few patients in China with histopathologically diagnosed primary liver carcinoma had their tumors surgically resected. Patients had chronic HBV infection and were treatment-naive at sampling. Each tumor was sampled at five spatially separated regions: the superior, inferior, left-lateral and right-lateral poles and the tumor centre. Histological examination found more than 80% viable tumor cells in every tumor sample. Fresh tumor and adjacent tissue pieces were bisected; one half was stored in RNAlater at -80°C, the other sent for histology.

These data come from a study of tumor-infiltrating lymphocytes in primary liver carcinoma (dated by TCRdb to the late 2010s). In the study overall: Hepatocellular carcinoma (four) or combined HCC and intrahepatic cholangiocarcinoma (one) was present in the five patients, who were three men and two women aged 30 to 69 years. The tumors of the five patients were staged as T1-T3 N0M0, with maximum diameters ranging from 4.2 to 10 cm. Samples yielded roughly 3.5 to 7.13 million productive TCRbeta reads; read depth did not differ significantly between tissue types. For each liver tumor, the study sampled five regions along with adjacent normal tissue and blood, and applied TCRbeta repertoire sequencing, expression microarrays and whole-exome sequencing. A total of about 35 specimens from 5 patients went through TCRbeta repertoire sequencing, namely 25 tumor regions, 5 adjacent noncancerous liver tissues and 5 peripheral blood samples. To link TCRbeta repertoire diversity with the local molecular phenotype, the roughly 26 tumor region samples were profiled using Agilent mRNA microarrays. High reproducibility was observed for the technical replicate repertoires, with mean shared-clone rates approximately 0.9 and correlation coefficients above 0.98.

Results the study describes overall, beyond this receptor: Consistent with antigen-driven expansion, pairs of tumor regions showed higher repertoire overlap (mean about 36%) than either tumor-adjacent pairs (approximately 17%) or tumor-blood pairs (approximately 15%). Only about 7-24% of top clones were present in all five regions of a tumor, suggesting spatial heterogeneity of tumor-infiltrating T cells. Because sequencing covered only the TCR beta chain and unpaired alpha chains were not captured, true repertoire diversity is likely underestimated. The top 250 clones made up a significantly larger repertoire fraction in tumors than in blood (p = 0.039). Only 4 to 6 patients were included in the study, and the authors note that the findings should be validated in a larger study. Comparison of CD4+ and CD8+ T cell repertoires was precluded by the use of bulk unsorted samples.

Rearrangement joined TRBV28 to TRBJ2-5, and perhaps TRBD2 as D gene, on 6 matching bases. The material sequenced was tumor tissue from primary liver carcinoma. The receptor was derived from a man aged 35-49 years with primary liver carcinoma and hepatitis B virus infection. The CDR3 region reads CASSSGVPETQYF. At the DNA level, the sequence is TGTGCCAGCAGTTCGGGAGTCCCAGAGACCCAGTACTTC.